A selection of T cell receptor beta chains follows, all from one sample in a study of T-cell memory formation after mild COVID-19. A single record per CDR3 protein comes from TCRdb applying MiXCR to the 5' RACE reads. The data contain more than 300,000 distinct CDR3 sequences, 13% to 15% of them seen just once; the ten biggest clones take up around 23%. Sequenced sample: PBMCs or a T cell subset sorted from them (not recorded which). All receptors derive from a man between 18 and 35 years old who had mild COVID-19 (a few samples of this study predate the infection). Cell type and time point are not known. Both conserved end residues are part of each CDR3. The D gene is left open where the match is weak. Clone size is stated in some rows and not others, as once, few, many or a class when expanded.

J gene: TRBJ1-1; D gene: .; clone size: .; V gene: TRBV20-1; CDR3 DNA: TGCAGTGCTAGAGATCCGGGAAGGAACACTGAAGCTTTCTTT; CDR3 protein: CSARDPGRNTEAFF
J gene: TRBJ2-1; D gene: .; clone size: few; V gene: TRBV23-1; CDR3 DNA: TGCGCCAGCAGTCTGCGAGGGAACGGGACATTTGGCAATGAGCAGTTCTTC; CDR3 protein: CASSLRGNGTFGNEQFF
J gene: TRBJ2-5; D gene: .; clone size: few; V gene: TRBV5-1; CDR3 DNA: TGCGCCAGCAGCCAAGAGGGTAACAAAGGCGAGACCCAGTACTTC; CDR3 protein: CASSQEGNKGETQYF
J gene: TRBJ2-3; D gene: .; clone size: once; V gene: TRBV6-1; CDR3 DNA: TGTGCCAGCAGTGAGGCCCGGGTAGATACGCAGTATTTT; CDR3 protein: CASSEARVDTQYF
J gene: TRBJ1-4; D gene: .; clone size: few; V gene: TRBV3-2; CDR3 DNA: TGTGCCAGCAGCCAAGATTGGGTTCAGGGAGGCCCCCTTAATGAAAAACTGTTTTTT; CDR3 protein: CASSQDWVQGGPLNEKLFF
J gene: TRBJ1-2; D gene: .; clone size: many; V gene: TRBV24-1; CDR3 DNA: TGTGCCACCAGTCTCTCGACAGGAGCCTATGGCTACACCTTC; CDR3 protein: CATSLSTGAYGYTF
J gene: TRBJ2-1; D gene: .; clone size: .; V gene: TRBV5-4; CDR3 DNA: TGTGCCAGCAGCCCGGGTTCACCCGGGCCCTACAATGAGCAGTTCTTC; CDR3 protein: CASSPGSPGPYNEQFF
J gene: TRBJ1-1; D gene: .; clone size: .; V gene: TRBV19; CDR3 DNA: TGTGCCAGTAGTATAATCACCAGGGGCTGGATCACTGAAGCTTTCTTT; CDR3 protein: CASSIITRGWITEAFF
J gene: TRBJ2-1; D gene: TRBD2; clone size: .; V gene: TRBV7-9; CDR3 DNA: TGTGCCAGCAGAAACGGGAGGAATGAGCAGTTCTTC; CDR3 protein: CASRNGRNEQFF
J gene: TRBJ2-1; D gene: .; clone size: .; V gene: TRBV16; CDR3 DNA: TGTGCCAGCAGCCAATGGGGGGTCTACGATGAGCAGTTCTTC; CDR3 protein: CASSQWGVYDEQFF
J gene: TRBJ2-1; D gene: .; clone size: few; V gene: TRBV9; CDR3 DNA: TGTGCCAGCAGCGTAGGGGCTGGGAATGAGCAGTTCTTC; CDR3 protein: CASSVGAGNEQFF
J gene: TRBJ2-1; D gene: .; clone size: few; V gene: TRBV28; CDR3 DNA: TGTGCCAGCAGTTACGTCGATGAGCAGTTCTTC; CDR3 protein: CASSYVDEQFF
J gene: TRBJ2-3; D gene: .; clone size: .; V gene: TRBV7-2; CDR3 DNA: TGTGCCAGCAGCGTGCGGGGTAGCGCAGATACGCAGTATTTT; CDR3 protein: CASSVRGSADTQYF
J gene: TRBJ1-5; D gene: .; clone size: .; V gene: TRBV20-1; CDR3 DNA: TGCAGTGCTAGAGTAGCCAGTGCCCAGCCCCAGCATTTT; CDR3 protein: CSARVASAQPQHF
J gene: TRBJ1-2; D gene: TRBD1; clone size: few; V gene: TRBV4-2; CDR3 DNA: TGTGCCAGCAGCCGCGAGACAGGGGAGGTGTTGGGCTACACCTTC; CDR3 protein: CASSRETGEVLGYTF
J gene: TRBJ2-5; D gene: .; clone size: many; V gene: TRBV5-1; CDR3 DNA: TGCGCCAGCAGCTTGGAAGTCCGACGTGTGGTTCAAGAGACCCAGTACTTC; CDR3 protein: CASSLEVRRVVQETQYF
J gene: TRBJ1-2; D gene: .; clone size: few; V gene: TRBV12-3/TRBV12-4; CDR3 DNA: TGTGCCAGCAGTTTTAACAGTAACTATGGCTACACCTTC; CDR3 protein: CASSFNSNYGYTF
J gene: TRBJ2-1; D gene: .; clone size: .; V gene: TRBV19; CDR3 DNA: TGTGCCAGTAGTACCGGGGACGGAAGGATTTACAATGAGCAGTTCTTC; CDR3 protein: CASSTGDGRIYNEQFF
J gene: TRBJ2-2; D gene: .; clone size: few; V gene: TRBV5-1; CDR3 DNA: TGCGCCAGCAGCTACCGTGGGAACACCGGGGAGCTGTTTTTT; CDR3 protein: CASSYRGNTGELFF
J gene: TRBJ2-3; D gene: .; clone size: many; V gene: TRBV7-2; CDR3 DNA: TGTGCCAGCAGCTTAGCGGGGGGAGATACGCAGTATTTT; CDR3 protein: CASSLAGGDTQYF
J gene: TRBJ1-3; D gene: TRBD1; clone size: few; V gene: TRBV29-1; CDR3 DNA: TGCAGCGCAGGGGGCTTAGATCACACCATATATTTT; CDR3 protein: CSAGGLDHTIYF
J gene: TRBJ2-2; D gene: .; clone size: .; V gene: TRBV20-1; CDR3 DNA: TGCAGTGCTACGCCACTGCCCACCGGGGAGCTGTTTTTT; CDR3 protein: CSATPLPTGELFF
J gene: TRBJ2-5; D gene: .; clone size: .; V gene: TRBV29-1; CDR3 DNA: TGCAGCGTTGAGGGGTGGAGAGAGACCCAGTACTTC; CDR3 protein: CSVEGWRETQYF
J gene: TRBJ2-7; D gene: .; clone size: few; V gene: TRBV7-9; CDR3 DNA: TGTGCCAGCACCTCAGGGGCCTACGAGCAGTACTTC; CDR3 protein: CASTSGAYEQYF
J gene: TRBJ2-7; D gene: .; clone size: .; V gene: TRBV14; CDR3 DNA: TGTGCCAGCAGCCAAGACGCCGGGGAAGGGTCCTACGAGCAGTACTTC; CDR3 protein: CASSQDAGEGSYEQYF
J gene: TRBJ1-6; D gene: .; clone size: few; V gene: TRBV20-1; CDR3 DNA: TGCAGTGCTAGTAACCCGACGCCCTATAATTCACCCCTCCACTTT; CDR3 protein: CSASNPTPYNSPLHF
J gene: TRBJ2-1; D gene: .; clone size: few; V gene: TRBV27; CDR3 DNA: TGTGCCAGCAGTGGGGCCTCATCTCGGGAGCAGTTCTTC; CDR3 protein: CASSGASSREQFF
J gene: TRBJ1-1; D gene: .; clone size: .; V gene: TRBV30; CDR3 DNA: TGTGCCTGGACGAGCGTGGCAGGCTTGGCTTTCTTT; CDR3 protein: CAWTSVAGLAFF
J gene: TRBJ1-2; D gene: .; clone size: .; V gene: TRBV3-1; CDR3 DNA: TGTGCCAGCCGGGGGGTGGCGGGCTATGGCTACACCTTC; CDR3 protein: CASRGVAGYGYTF
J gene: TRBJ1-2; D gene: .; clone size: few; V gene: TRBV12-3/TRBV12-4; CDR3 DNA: TGTGCCAGCAGTTTGGGGGAGACTGGCTACACCTTC; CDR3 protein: CASSLGETGYTF
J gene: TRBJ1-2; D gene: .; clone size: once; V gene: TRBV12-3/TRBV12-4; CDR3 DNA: TGTGCCAGCAGGGAGGGGGTTCGTGGCTACACCTTC; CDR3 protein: CASREGVRGYTF
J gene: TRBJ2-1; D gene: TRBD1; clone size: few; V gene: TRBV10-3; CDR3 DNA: TGTGCCATCAGTGAAGGGTGGACAGGCGGCACCTACAATGAGCAGTTCTTC; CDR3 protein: CAISEGWTGGTYNEQFF
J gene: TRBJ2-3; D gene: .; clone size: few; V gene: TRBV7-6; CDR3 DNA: TGTGCCAGCAGCTTAGCGACGGGGACGGCGGGCACAGATACGCAGTATTTT; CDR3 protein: CASSLATGTAGTDTQYF
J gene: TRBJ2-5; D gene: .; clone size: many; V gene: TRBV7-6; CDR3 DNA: TGTGCCAGCAGCTTAGTTCAGGGACGAGGAGAGACCCAGTACTTC; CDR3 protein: CASSLVQGRGETQYF
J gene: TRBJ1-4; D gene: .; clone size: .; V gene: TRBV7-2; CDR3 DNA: TGTGCCAGCAGCTTGGGGCCTTCAAATGAAAAACTGTTTTTT; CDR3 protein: CASSLGPSNEKLFF